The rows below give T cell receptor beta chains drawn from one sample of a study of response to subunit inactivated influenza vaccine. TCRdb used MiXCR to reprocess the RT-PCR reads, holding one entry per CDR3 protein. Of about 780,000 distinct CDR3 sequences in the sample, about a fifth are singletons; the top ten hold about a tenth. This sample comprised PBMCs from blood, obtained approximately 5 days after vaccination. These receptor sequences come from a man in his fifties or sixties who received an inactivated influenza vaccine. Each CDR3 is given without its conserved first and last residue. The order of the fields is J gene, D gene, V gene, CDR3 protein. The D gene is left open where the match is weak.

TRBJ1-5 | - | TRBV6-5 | ASSYRVQDQPQH
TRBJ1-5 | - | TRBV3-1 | ASSQNSLNQPQH
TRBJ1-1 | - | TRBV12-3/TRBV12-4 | ASSLGVSKAF
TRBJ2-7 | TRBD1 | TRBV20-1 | SASLGQGFYEQY
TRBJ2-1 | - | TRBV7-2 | ASSLPGGPSSYNEQF
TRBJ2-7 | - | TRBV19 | ASSDRHGYEQY
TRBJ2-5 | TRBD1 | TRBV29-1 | SVVTGGWETQY
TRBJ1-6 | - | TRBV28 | ASSLERRNSPLH
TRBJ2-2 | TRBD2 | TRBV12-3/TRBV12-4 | ASSFGAGRGNTGELF
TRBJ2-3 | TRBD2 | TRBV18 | ASSPPGLASDTQY
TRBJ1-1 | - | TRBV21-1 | ASSKAADTEAF
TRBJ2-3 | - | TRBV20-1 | SATSYTDTQY
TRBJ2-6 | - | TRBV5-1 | ASQDSGANVLT
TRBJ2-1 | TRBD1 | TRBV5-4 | ASSPPPGTGRHNEQF
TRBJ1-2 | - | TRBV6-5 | ASSSDSPRGRPTNYGYT
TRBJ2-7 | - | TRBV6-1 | ASSLADGSSYEQY
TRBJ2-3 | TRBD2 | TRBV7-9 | ASSTRLASSTDTQY
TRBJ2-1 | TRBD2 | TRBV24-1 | ATSDWASGRHEQF
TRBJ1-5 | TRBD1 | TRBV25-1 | ASSDSGQGLEPQH
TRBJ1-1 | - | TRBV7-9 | ASSPEGNTEAF
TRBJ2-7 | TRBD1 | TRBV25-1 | ASSDQPGQGSYEQY
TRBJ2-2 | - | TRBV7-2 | ASRTHGGNTGELF
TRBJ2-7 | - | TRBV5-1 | ASSLWTAQLQSSYEQY
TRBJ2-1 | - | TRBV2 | ASSVQRTGSYNEQF
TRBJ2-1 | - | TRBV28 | ASTNLGTIYNEQF
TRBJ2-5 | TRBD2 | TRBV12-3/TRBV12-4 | ASSPGTKETQY